This T cell receptor (beta chain) derives from a study of beta chain features in type 1 diabetes. Study-level results: A moderate, significant TCRB CDR3 shortening appeared in type 1 diabetes across four CD4+ subsets. Among type 1 diabetes patients, VDJ junctions had fewer insertions and more deletions. PCR might show a preference for shorter templates, equally across patients and controls.

Germline V gives CDR1 WSHSY, CDR2 SAAADI. CDR3 size: 16 residues. J gave up 3 bases and V 4 bases, and 6 bases lay outside the gene matches. This clone occurred a few times. No antigen is known for it. Reverse transcribing all isolated RNA meant expressed TCRB transcripts were sequenced. The data were produced by immunoSEQ multiplex PCR, yet TCRdb's version contains in-frame clones alone and is incomplete. This table has about 160,000 clones, over 6% appearing once. The V gene is TRBV10-2, the J gene TRBJ2-3; 11 bases fit TRBD1. This clonotype was obtained from a man aged 18-30 years with type 1 diabetes. The sample consisted of central memory CD4+ T cells from blood. The CDR3 reads CASSGRTGGGTDTQYF. The CDR3 nucleotides are TGCGCCAGCAGTGGCCGGACAGGGGGCGGGACAGATACGCAGTATTTT.